The rows below give T cell receptor beta chains drawn from one sample of a study of CD8+CD57+ T cells in acquired aplastic anemia. TCRdb reanalysed the reads using MiXCR and keeps one entry per CDR3 protein. The sample holds about 220,000 distinct CDR3 sequences, approximately 35% seen once. Sample: sorted CD4+, CD8+, or CD8+CD57+ T cells (not recorded which) from PBMCs. The receptors were gathered from a human donor in good health, serving as a control. Both conserved end residues are part of each CDR3. A D gene is named only where the DNA matches it firmly. Clone sizes are given selectively: once, few, many, or a class where the clone is expanded.

v_call	clone_size	d_call	j_call	cdr3_aa	cdr3_nt
TRBV6-1	.	.	TRBJ1-5	CATGTLNQPQHF	TGTGCCACCGGGACGCTCAATCAGCCCCAGCATTTT
TRBV12-3/TRBV12-4	.	TRBD1	TRBJ1-1	CASSWDRVGTEAFF	TGTGCCAGCAGTTGGGACAGGGTTGGCACTGAAGCTTTCTTT
TRBV20-1	many	.	TRBJ2-3	CSARGSWTPTQYF	TGCAGTGCTAGGGGCTCGTGGACCCCTACGCAGTATTTT
TRBV2	.	.	TRBJ1-5	CASSGAGRSYSNQPQHF	TGTGCCAGCAGTGGGGCGGGACGGAGTTATAGCAATCAGCCCCAGCATTTT
TRBV5-1	.	.	TRBJ2-5	CASSLGLIQETQYF	TGCGCCAGCAGCTTGGGACTGATCCAAGAGACCCAGTACTTC
TRBV13	few	.	TRBJ2-2	CASSLWSGTGELFF	TGTGCCAGCAGCTTATGGTCGGGCACCGGGGAGCTGTTTTTT
TRBV10-3	many	.	TRBJ2-3	CASSGTAELDDTQYF	TGTGCCTCCTCGGGCACAGCCGAATTAGATGATACGCAGTATTTT
TRBV18	.	.	TRBJ2-4	CASSPRTQGPNIQYF	TGTGCCAGCTCACCAAGGACGCAGGGGCCAAACATTCAGTACTTC
TRBV3-1	.	TRBD1	TRBJ2-7	CASSARTGRGGEQYF	TGTGCCAGCAGCGCGAGGACAGGACGAGGTGGGGAGCAGTACTTC
TRBV5-1	many	TRBD2	TRBJ2-3	CASSLEVAGADTQYF	TGCGCCAGCAGCTTGGAGGTAGCGGGAGCAGATACGCAGTATTTT
TRBV20-1	few	.	TRBJ2-1	CSARDFGSSSYNEQFF	TGCAGTGCTAGAGATTTCGGGAGCAGCTCCTACAATGAGCAGTTCTTC
TRBV7-9	.	TRBD1	TRBJ1-5	CASGGTGDPPQHF	TGCGCCAGCGGCGGGACAGGGGATCCGCCCCAGCATTTT
TRBV7-9	many	TRBD2	TRBJ2-7	CASSGGLAGADYEQYF	TGTGCCAGCAGCGGGGGACTAGCGGGGGCTGATTACGAGCAGTACTTC
TRBV27	.	TRBD1	TRBJ1-4	CASSFMDRGPLELFF	TGTGCCAGCAGTTTCATGGACAGGGGGCCCCTTGAACTGTTTTTT
TRBV7-6	many	.	TRBJ2-7	CASSLVSDSYEQYF	TGTGCCAGCAGCTTAGTTTCAGACTCCTACGAGCAGTACTTC
TRBV25-1	many	.	TRBJ2-5	CASSERLETQYF	TGTGCCAGCAGTGAACGTCTGGAGACCCAGTACTTC
TRBV10-1	.	TRBD2	TRBJ2-1	CASSVAGGYEQFF	TGCGCCAGCAGTGTCGCGGGAGGCTATGAGCAGTTCTTC
TRBV3-1	.	TRBD1	TRBJ1-4	CASSQDPGTAKLFF	TGTGCCAGCAGCCAAGACCCCGGGACAGCTAAACTGTTTTTT
TRBV5-1	.	TRBD1	TRBJ2-2	CASNAQGASTGELFF	TGCGCCAGCAATGCCCAGGGGGCGAGCACCGGGGAGCTGTTTTTT
TRBV10-3	.	.	TRBJ1-1	CAISESGRTMNTEAFF	TGTGCCATCAGTGAGTCGGGGAGGACCATGAACACTGAAGCTTTCTTT
TRBV28	many	.	TRBJ1-2	CASSIVTDRQNYGYTF	TGTGCCAGCAGCATAGTGACGGACAGACAAAACTATGGCTACACCTTC
TRBV7-9	many	.	TRBJ2-7	CASSLGGFRGKLFYEQYF	TGTGCCAGCAGCCTAGGGGGGTTTCGAGGAAAGTTGTTCTACGAGCAGTACTTC
TRBV2	many	.	TRBJ1-2	CASSEHETGYYGYTF	TGTGCCAGCAGTGAACATGAAACAGGGTACTATGGCTACACCTTC
TRBV7-6	once	TRBD2	TRBJ2-7	CASSRLAGNYEQYF	TGTGCCAGCAGTCGACTAGCCGGAAACTACGAGCAGTACTTC
TRBV6-1	few	.	TRBJ2-6	CASSHQGLGANVLTF	TGTGCCAGCAGCCACCAGGGGCTCGGGGCCAACGTCCTGACTTTC
TRBV10-2	many	TRBD1	TRBJ1-1	CASATGTVITEAFF	TGCGCCAGCGCTACCGGGACAGTAATCACTGAAGCTTTCTTT
TRBV3-1	many	.	TRBJ1-6	CASSQRAGDSPLHF	TGTGCCAGCAGCCAACGTGCCGGGGATTCACCCCTCCACTTT
TRBV20-1	.	.	TRBJ1-1	CSARDARAADTEAFF	TGCAGTGCTAGAGATGCAAGGGCGGCGGACACTGAAGCTTTCTTT
TRBV20-1	.	TRBD2	TRBJ2-1	CSADGTSGGAGQFF	TGCAGTGCTGACGGGACTAGCGGGGGGGCCGGGCAGTTCTTC
TRBV7-3	many	.	TRBJ2-3	CASSTQSTDTQYF	TGTGCCAGCAGCACCCAAAGCACAGATACGCAGTATTTT
TRBV20-1	.	.	TRBJ2-1	CSARVMREVAFF	TGCAGTGCTAGAGTTATGAGGGAGGTCGCGTTCTTC
TRBV7-8	.	TRBD1	TRBJ1-2	CASSPTGAPGYTF	TGTGCCAGCAGCCCGACAGGGGCTCCTGGCTACACCTTC
TRBV6-1	.	TRBD1	TRBJ1-1	CASSGTGRSEAFF	TGTGCCAGCAGCGGGACAGGGCGGAGTGAAGCTTTCTTT
TRBV4-2	few	.	TRBJ2-3	CASSQGTILASTDTQYF	TGTGCCAGCAGCCAAGGGACCATACTAGCTAGCACAGATACGCAGTATTTT
TRBV13	many	.	TRBJ2-7	CASSLGLIRTYEQYF	TGTGCCAGCAGCTTAGGCCTAATCAGAACCTACGAGCAGTACTTC
TRBV25-1	.	.	TRBJ1-2	CAGTRTEDYGYTF	TGTGCCGGCACCAGGACGGAGGACTATGGCTACACCTTC
TRBV16	many	TRBD1	TRBJ1-5	CASSQWDREVQPQHF	TGTGCCAGCAGCCAATGGGACAGGGAGGTTCAGCCCCAGCATTTT
TRBV6-1	.	.	TRBJ2-1	CASEGADEQFF	TGTGCCAGCGAAGGGGCGGATGAGCAGTTCTTC
TRBV5-1	many	.	TRBJ1-2	CASSLDGMIGYGYTF	TGCGCCAGCAGCTTGGACGGCATGATCGGCTATGGCTACACCTTC